One and the same sample provided the 10 T cell receptor beta chains below, sequenced in a study of T cell responses to AZD1222 COVID-19 vaccine. Profiled with immunoSEQ multiplex PCR; TCRdb holds only in-frame clones, not every one. Found here are roughly 150,000 clones, about 89% of them singletons; the top ten hold 4.5% to 6%. The sequencing here drew on peripheral blood, taken on day 0 of AZD1222 vaccination. The source of these receptors is an adult in good health.

The rearrangement uses TRBV24-1 and TRBJ1-1; D remains ambiguous. V shed 1 base and J shed 5 bases, with 4 bases lying between them. This CDR3 contains 12 residues. Germline-derived CDR1 and CDR2 are KGHDR and SFDVKD. The CDR3: CATSDFGTEAFF. As DNA, the CDR3 is TGTGCCACCAGTGATTTTGGGACTGAAGCTTTCTTT.

V is TRBV19 and J is TRBJ1-6; TRBD1 is a possible D gene (5 bases). Germline V gene data show CDR1 as LNHDA and CDR2 as SQIVND (reference sequence). V was shortened by 5 bases and J by 15 bases, with 20 bases between the two germline ends. This CDR3 is 14 amino acids long. The CDR3 is CASSASGTWRILHF. CDR3 in DNA: TGTGCCAGTAGTGCGTCCGGGACCTGGAGAATCCTCCACTTT.

This rearrangement joins TRBV7-2 to TRBJ2-3; D is tentatively TRBD1 or TRBD2 (6 bases each). Per the germline V gene, CDR1 is SGHTA and CDR2 is FQGNSA. V lost 1 base to trimming and J lost 6 bases, with 14 bases between them. The CDR3 runs to 15 residues. CDR3 DNA sequence: TGTGCCAGCAGCTTAGGGTTCAGGGGAGGCGATACGCAGTATTTT. This encodes CASSLGFRGGDTQYF.

The chain uses TRBV4-1 and TRBJ1-4, with TRBD1 as a possible D gene (6 bases). CDR3 size: 15 residues. Per the germline V gene, CDR1 is MGHRA and CDR2 is YSYEKL. The germline V and J ends were trimmed by 6 bases and 8 bases, with 19 bases remaining between them. The CDR3 nucleotides read TGCGCCAGCAGGCGTCCGGGACAAAGGAACGAAAAACTGTTTTTT. This translates into CASRRPGQRNEKLFF.

The CDR3 reads CASSLDVNSPLHF. In DNA form, the CDR3 reads TGCGCCAGCAGCTTGGACGTAAATTCACCCCTCCACTTT. The chain links TRBV5-1 to TRBJ1-6; D remains ambiguous. CDR3 length: 13 residues. Germline loops: CDR1 SGHRS, CDR2 YFSETQ. With 0 bases removed from V and 7 bases from J, the gap between germline ends came to 5 bases.

This clone was detected once. V usage is TRBV19 and J usage is TRBJ2-1, with D maybe TRBD2 (6 bases). V was trimmed by 1 base and J by 7 bases, leaving 11 bases between them. Germline V gene sequence: CDR1 LNHDA, CDR2 SQIVND (reference sequence). This CDR3 is built from 14 residues. The CDR3 loop reads CASSIGGTLNEQFF. The DNA for the CDR3 is TGTGCCAGTAGTATAGGCGGGACGTTGAATGAGCAGTTCTTC.

The table lists this clone with a few counts. This chain uses TRBV27 with TRBJ2-7; 11 nucleotides agree with TRBD2. V lost 2 bases to trimming and J lost 3 bases; unmatched junction nucleotides: 18. This CDR3 is 20 amino acids long. Germline V lookup: CDR1 MNHEY, CDR2 SMNVEV (reference sequence). This CDR3 is CASSLNPPVGLAGGVYEQYF. The CDR3 DNA reads as TGTGCCAGCAGTTTAAACCCACCAGTGGGGCTAGCGGGAGGTGTCTACGAGCAGTACTTC.

In the case of this clone: Germline is not matched at one junction end, which may reflect a read error. The chain couples TRBV2 to TRBJ2-7; 9 bases are a match to TRBD1. CDR1 is SNHLY, CDR2 FYNNEI, per germline. This CDR3 is 11 amino acids long. The CDR3 loop reads CASSETGQGCF. Here the CDR3 DNA reads TGTGCCAGCAGTGAAACGGGACAGGGCTGCTTC.

The genes are TRBV4-1 and TRBJ2-1, with 10 bases aligning to TRBD2. Losses at the gene ends were 1 base for V and 7 bases for J; bases not matched to a gene: 10. The CDR3 extends over 17 amino acids. Germline V CDR1 and CDR2: MGHRA, YSYEKL. As DNA, the CDR3 is TGCGCCAGCAGCCAAGGAGGTTTAGCGGGAGGTAGAAATGAGCAGTTCTTC. Protein product: CASSQGGLAGGRNEQFF.

This chain uses TRBV6-6 with TRBJ1-1; 7 bases line up with TRBD1. The trim removed 6 bases at V and 3 bases at J, leaving 10 bases unmatched. CDR3 length: 15 residues. Germline CDR1 reads MNHNY; CDR2 reads SVGAGI (reference sequence). The CDR3 DNA follows: TGTGCCAGCAGCCACAGGAACAGGGGTTACACTGAAGCTTTCTTT. This translates into CASSHRNRGYTEAFF.